Detailed here is one T cell receptor (beta chain). Its antigen has not been determined. No much larger clone is present one base from it, and per-base qualities are unavailable. These data belong to a study of molecular identifiers for immune sequencing clone quantification (dated by TCRdb to 2017 to 2018). For context, the study as a whole: For a replicate experiment, RNA from roughly 18,000 or 92,000 naive CD8 T cells was divided into five aliquots, and four of the five aliquots were sequenced. This methods study benchmarked molecular-identifier clustering-based TCR repertoire sequencing (MIDCIRS) and TCR RNA copy counting, using CD8 T cells to do so. What the work shows at the level of the full study, not this receptor alone: Modeling estimated around 3.2 recovered TCR RNA copies per cell, compared with about 9.3 by digital PCR, which implies 25% to 30% capture efficiency. Spiked-in Jurkat TCR RNA (10 copies' worth), which is not part of the donor repertoire, was contained in the naive libraries. Identical TCR molecules sharing a barcode could cause highly expanded clone sizes to be underestimated. In CMV-specific effector cells, clones with more than 20 RNA copies contained over 98% of molecules, whereas in naive cells such clones contained under 1% of molecules. When barcode sub-clustering was not used, chimeric consensus sequences inflated TCR diversity, with chimeras reaching as high as 47%. A single cell's worth of spiked-in Jurkat TCR RNA was reported detectable even among 750,000 to 1,000,000 naive CD8 T cells.

The library came from PCR. The listed sequencing device is Illumina HiSeq 4000. Bulk TCR libraries were generated as previously described, with the TCR primers listed in Table S5 used. Total RNA was purified with the Qiagen AllPrep DNA/RNA kit. Before analysis, reads from multiple sequencing runs of one library were combined. Concerning the study's data processing: Only reads with exact TCR constant sequence were kept, trimmed to 150 nt, and grouped by their 12-nt molecular barcodes. Reads in each barcode group were sub-clustered using a 15% Levenshtein threshold, and a quality-weighted consensus sequence was built for each RNA molecule. Non-functional sequences were excluded, and lower-count sequences lying one edit away from another sequence were also excluded. Based on fitting two negative binomial distributions, any barcode sub-cluster with under 20% of the maximum read count was discarded. The public reads were run again by TCRdb, first through fastp at Q25 and then through MiXCR, and only productive beta chains were kept. Every entry covers one CDR3 protein and lists the most common genes and DNA from its rows. TCRdb's processing, not the study's, gives the V and J calls here. This sample has approximately 550,000 distinct CDR3 sequences in its table, and roughly a fifth of those were observed once. The top ten clones comprise about 0.8% of the sample.

Spanning cysteine to phenylalanine, the CDR3 consists of 13 amino acids. This entry keeps only the CDR3 DNA: 39 bases, framed from base 1. V drops 1 base and J drops 5 bases, leaving 6 bases in between. Naive CD8 T cell libraries were made from 20,000 to 1,000,000 sorted cells using 10%, 30% or 50% of purified RNA. Naive CD8 T cells, defined as CD8+CD4-CCR7+CD45RA+, were FACS-sorted into RLT Plus buffer on a BD FACSAria II. To test detection sensitivity, Jurkat RNA equal to about nine TCR copies was added to samples of roughly 17,000-1,100,000 naive CD8 T cells. Enrichment of CD8 T cells was performed with RosetteSep CD8+ T Cell Enrichment Cocktail and Ficoll-Paque, after which ACK red cell lysis was carried out.

Sequencing was done on a sample of naive CD8+ T cells from blood, with Jurkat cell RNA spiked in. Per the publication, the cell subset or site label means: FACS-sorted CD8+CD4-CCR7+CD45RA+ naive T cells. The sequence is built from TRBV12-3 or TRBV12-4 and TRBJ1-3, with the D gene too uncertain to name. The clonotype originates from a human donor in good health. Some libraries in this study had Jurkat cell RNA spiked in. CDR3 reads: CASSLDSRNTIYF. The DNA is TGTGCCAGCAGTTTAGATTCGCGAAACACCATATATTTT.